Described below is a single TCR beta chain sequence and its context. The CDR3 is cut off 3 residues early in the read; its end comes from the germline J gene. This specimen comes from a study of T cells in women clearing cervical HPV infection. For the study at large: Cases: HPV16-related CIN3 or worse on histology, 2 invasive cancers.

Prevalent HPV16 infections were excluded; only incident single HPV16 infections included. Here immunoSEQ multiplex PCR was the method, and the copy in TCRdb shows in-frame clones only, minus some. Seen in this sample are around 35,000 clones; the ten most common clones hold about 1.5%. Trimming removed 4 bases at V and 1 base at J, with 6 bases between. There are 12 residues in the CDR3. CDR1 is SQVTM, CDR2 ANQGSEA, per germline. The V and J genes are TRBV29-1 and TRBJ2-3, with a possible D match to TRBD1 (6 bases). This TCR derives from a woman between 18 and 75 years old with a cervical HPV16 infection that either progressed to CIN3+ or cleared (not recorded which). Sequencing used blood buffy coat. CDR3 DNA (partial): TGCAGCGTTGGACAGGGCACAGATACG. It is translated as CSVGQGTDT. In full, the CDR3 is CSVGQGTDTQYF.